The 20 T cell receptor beta chains below were found in one sample sequenced in a study of cytomegalovirus exposure and HLA in healthy donors. 60 Vbeta and 13 Jbeta primers were used in PCR. Profiled with immunoSEQ multiplex PCR; TCRdb holds only in-frame clones, not every one. The sample includes about 130,000 clones, about four fifths of them seen just once. Sample: PBMCs. Receptors were obtained from a man aged 30-40 years in good health and CMV-seronegative.

This clone showed up just a few times. The chain employs TRBV27 and TRBJ2-7; D is uncertain. V lost 3 bases, J lost 2 bases, and 11 bases lay in between. This CDR3 comprises 14 residues. Looked up from germline, CDR1 is MNHEY and CDR2 is SMNVEV (reference sequence). The CDR3 bases are TGTGCCAGCAGTTTCAGAGGCAGCCCCTACGAGCAGTACTTC. It encodes CASSFRGSPYEQYF.

The V gene is TRBV11-3, the J gene TRBJ2-7; possibly TRBD1 for D (5 bases). The V gene lost 0 bases and the J gene lost 2 bases, with 11 bases spanning the gap. The CDR3 covers 15 residues. Germline V CDR1 and CDR2: SGHNT, YENEEA. CDR3 nucleotide sequence: TGTGCCAGCAGCTTAGATCGCCCAGGGACCTACGAGCAGTACTTC. Translating gives CASSLDRPGTYEQYF. The full variable domain, in which reference TRBV11-3 and TRBJ2-7 provide the parts outside the CDR3, is EAGVVQSPRYKIIEKKQPVAFWCNPISGHNTLYWYLQNLGQGPELLIRYENEEAVDDSQLPKDRFSAERLKGVDSTLKIQPAELGDSAVYLCASSLDRPGTYEQYFGPGTRLTVT.

This clone was observed a few times. The chain joins TRBV15 to TRBJ1-1, with 10 bases aligning to TRBD1. Per germline, CDR1 LNHNV and CDR2 YYDKDF (reference sequence). V lost 5 bases and J lost 0; bases outside the gene matches: 6. The CDR3 length is 16 residues. The DNA of the CDR3 is TGTGCCACCAGCCGAGGACAGGGGGTTATGAACACTGAAGCTTTCTTT. This sequence encodes CATSRGQGVMNTEAFF.

J is TRBJ2-2 and V is TRBV2; D gene ambiguous. V was pared by 7 bases and J by 4 bases, with 13 bases between. CDR1 is SNHLY, CDR2 FYNNEI, per germline. This CDR3 contains 14 residues. Written as DNA, the CDR3 is TGTGCCAGCACCACGGTCCCGGGCACCGGGGAGCTGTTTTTT. Its protein product is CASTTVPGTGELFF.

The rearrangement links TRBV28 to TRBJ2-7; 7 bases align to TRBD1. Germline loops: CDR1 MDHEN, CDR2 SYDVKM. The CDR3 length is 12 residues. V lost 10 bases to trimming and J lost 4 bases; unmatched junction nucleotides: 7. CDR3: CATRDSAYEQYF. The CDR3, as DNA: TGTGCCACCCGGGACAGCGCGTACGAGCAGTACTTC.

The chain has TRBV14 and TRBJ1-2; a possible D gene is TRBD1 (6 bases). Trimming stripped 1 base from V and 1 base from J, with 10 bases between. CDR3 length: 15 residues. Germline assignment: CDR1 SGHDN and CDR2 FVKESK. The CDR3 loop reads CASSQGLGGNYGYTF. CDR3 DNA sequence: TGTGCCAGCAGCCAAGGGCTAGGGGGTAACTATGGCTACACCTTC.

This clone showed up just a few times. V and J are TRBV7-2 and TRBJ2-1, with 9 bases aligning to TRBD2. V shed 1 base and J 0 bases; nucleotides not matched to a gene: 1. This CDR3 region has 16 residues. Germline loops: CDR1 SGHTA, CDR2 FQGNSA. The CDR3 protein is CASSLGTSASYNEQFF. Written as DNA, the CDR3 is TGTGCCAGCAGCTTAGGGACTAGCGCCTCCTACAATGAGCAGTTCTTC.

V usage is TRBV7-2 and J usage is TRBJ2-5, with 10 bases identical to TRBD1. Germline CDR1 SGHTA, CDR2 FQGNSA. The CDR3 runs 14 residues. J lost 3 bases, V lost 5 bases, and 3 bases had no gene match. The CDR3 is CASSTGTGEETQYF. CDR3 coding DNA: TGTGCCAGCAGCACGGGGACAGGGGAAGAGACCCAGTACTTC.

The chain combines TRBV7-9 with TRBJ2-3, with 9 bases matching TRBD1. This CDR3 spans 15 amino acids. Germline loops: CDR1 SEHNR, CDR2 FQNEAQ (reference sequence). The junction had 8 bases not matched to a gene; V was cut back by 9 bases and J by 1 base. CDR3 coding DNA: TGTGCCAGTATCCGGGACAGGGCACGCACAGATACGCAGTATTTT. Amino acid sequence: CASIRDRARTDTQYF.

The chain has TRBV28 and TRBJ2-5; a weak D match, TRBD2 (6 bases). The CDR3 spans 15 residues. Looked up from germline, CDR1 is MDHEN and CDR2 is SYDVKM. The V end lost 6 bases, the J end lost 5 bases, and 19 bases lay between the germline ends. The CDR3 DNA reads as TGTGCCAGCAGAGTGGCTAGGGAGGATGGTGAGACCCAGTACTTC. Translating gives CASRVAREDGETQYF.

The chain recombines TRBV7-3 with TRBJ2-1, with 11 bases fitting TRBD2. Germline CDR1 is SGHTA and CDR2 is FQGTGA. Trimming removed 2 bases from V and 8 bases from J; junction bases left unmatched: 5. This CDR3 spans 15 amino acids. For the CDR3, the DNA is TGTGCCAGCAGCTTAGTAGCGGGAGGGATGGATGAGCAGTTCTTC. It is translated as CASSLVAGGMDEQFF.

The J gene is TRBJ2-3, the V gene TRBV18; 7 positions match TRBD2. J was trimmed by 1 base and V by 8 bases; bases with no gene match: 12. Germline V gene data show CDR1 as KGHSH and CDR2 as LQKENI. The CDR3 has 16 amino acids. The CDR3 nucleotides are TGTGCCAGCATTCCTGGAGTAGCGGGCCGCACAGATACGCAGTATTTT. It yields the protein CASIPGVAGRTDTQYF. The variable domain in full, completed from reference TRBV18 and TRBJ2-3, reads NAGVMQNPRHLVRRRGQEARLRCSPMKGHSHVYWYRQLPEEGLKFMVYLQKENIIDESGMPKERFSAEFPKEGPSILRIQQVVRGDSAAYFCASIPGVAGRTDTQYFGPGTRLTVL.

The chain joins TRBV18 to TRBJ1-1; D is uncertain. Trimming removed 4 bases at V and 0 bases at J, with 15 bases between. Looked up from germline, CDR1 is KGHSH and CDR2 is LQKENI. CDR3 size: 16 residues. The CDR3 bases are TGTGCCAGCTCACTCCAACCCCCTAAAATGAACACTGAAGCTTTCTTT. Residues: CASSLQPPKMNTEAFF. The full variable domain, rest sourced from reference TRBV18 and TRBJ1-1, is NAGVMQNPRHLVRRRGQEARLRCSPMKGHSHVYWYRQLPEEGLKFMVYLQKENIIDESGMPKERFSAEFPKEGPSILRIQQVVRGDSAAYFCASSLQPPKMNTEAFFGQGTRLTVV.

This rearrangement joins TRBV6-4 to TRBJ1-1; D might be TRBD1 (5 bases). Trimming took off 6 bases at V and 1 base at J, with 9 bases between the two ends. CDR1 MRHNA and CDR2 SNTAGT come from the germline V gene. The CDR3 spans 13 residues. The CDR3 DNA reads as TGTGCCAGCAGCACACAGGAGAACACTGAAGCTTTCTTT. Translating gives CASSTQENTEAFF.

The chain couples TRBV19 to TRBJ2-5, with D unclear. Germline V gene data show CDR1 as LNHDA and CDR2 as SQIVND (reference sequence). Trimming shortened V by 8 bases and J by 5 bases, and 15 bases separated the two germline ends. The CDR3 spans 13 residues. The CDR3 reads CASQSGTKETQYF. CDR3 in DNA: TGTGCCAGTCAATCGGGTACCAAGGAGACCCAGTACTTC.

This clone was observed once. The chain has TRBV2 and TRBJ1-6; a possible D gene is TRBD1 (6 bases). The germline gives CDR1 SNHLY, CDR2 FYNNEI. CDR3 length: 14 residues. The ends were cut back, 10 bases at V and 4 bases at J, with 14 bases in the middle. CDR3: CAIQQGSYNSPLHF. The CDR3 region has the DNA TGTGCCATACAACAGGGTTCGTATAATTCACCCCTCCACTTT. The variable domain in full, completed from reference TRBV2 and TRBJ1-6, reads EPEVTQTPSHQVTQMGQEVILRCVPISNHLYFYWYRQILGQKVEFLVSFYNNEISEKSEIFDDQFSVERPDGSNFTLKIRSTKLEDSAMYFCAIQQGSYNSPLHFGNGTRLTVT.

This clone came up once. The chain recombines TRBV4-1 with TRBJ2-7; 9 positions agree with TRBD1. Germline CDR1 MGHRA, CDR2 YSYEKL. The J segment lost 5 bases and the V segment lost 6 bases, leaving 11 bases of the junction unmatched. CDR3 size: 15 residues. CDR3 amino acids: CASRGVGDRVHEQYF. CDR3 DNA sequence: TGCGCCAGCAGGGGGGTCGGGGACAGGGTCCACGAGCAGTACTTC.

The chain carries TRBV5-1 and TRBJ1-1, with D perhaps TRBD1 (6 bases). Germline values: CDR1 SGHRS, CDR2 YFSETQ. The ends were cut back, 0 bases at V and 1 base at J, with 16 bases in the middle. The CDR3 covers 17 residues. Here the CDR3 reads CASSLGWGGLGNTEAFF. The CDR3 bases are TGCGCCAGCAGCTTGGGGTGGGGGGGGCTGGGGAACACTGAAGCTTTCTTT.

In its sample, this clone was seen once. This sequence joins TRBV7-8 and TRBJ2-7; 9 bases line up with TRBD2. Looked up from germline, CDR1 is SGHVS and CDR2 is FQNEAQ. The J segment lost 4 bases and the V segment lost 6 bases, leaving 7 bases of the junction unmatched. CDR3 length: 14 residues. The CDR3 DNA follows: TGTGCCAGCAGAGCGACTAGCGGCCTTTACGAGCAGTACTTC. Amino acids: CASRATSGLYEQYF.

The rearrangement joins TRBV5-6 to TRBJ2-3; the match to TRBD2 covers 8 bases. V lost 0 bases to trimming and J lost 7 bases; unmatched junction nucleotides: 4. CDR1 SGHDT and CDR2 YYEEEE come from the germline V gene. This CDR3 contains 14 residues. In DNA, the CDR3 is TGTGCCAGCAGCTTGGCCGGGGGGGCGAATACGCAGTATTTT. Translation: CASSLAGGANTQYF.